Sequencing of this TCR beta chain was carried out in a study of cytomegalovirus exposure and HLA in healthy donors. In the study overall: The early release's HLA-typed donors yielded 78 million or so unique TCRs. The study's findings and limits: The authors later found TCR association rates varying by HLA locus, with DRB1 most and HLA-C fewest. Follow-up analysis later connected one missense variant in DCLRE1C with trimming of TCR beta V- and J-genes.

Germline CDR1 is SQVTM and CDR2 is ANQGSEA. V lost 3 bases to trimming and J lost 0 bases, with 4 bases between them. CDR3 length: 12 amino acids. Both 60 Vbeta primers and 13 Jbeta primers went into the PCR. Sequenced by immunoSEQ multiplex PCR; TCRdb stores in-frame clones only, minus some. The data hold some 150,000 clones, with 76% observed a single time. This clone was seen only a few times. Its matching antigen is unknown. This CDR3 is also generated by other DNA sequences in the sample. This clonotype was sampled from a female donor in good health and CMV-seronegative. Material for sequencing was PBMCs. The chain combines TRBV29-1 with TRBJ2-3, with D unresolved. Here the CDR3 reads CSVDESTDTQYF. CDR3 sequence (DNA): TGCAGCGTTGACGAGAGCACAGATACGCAGTATTTT.